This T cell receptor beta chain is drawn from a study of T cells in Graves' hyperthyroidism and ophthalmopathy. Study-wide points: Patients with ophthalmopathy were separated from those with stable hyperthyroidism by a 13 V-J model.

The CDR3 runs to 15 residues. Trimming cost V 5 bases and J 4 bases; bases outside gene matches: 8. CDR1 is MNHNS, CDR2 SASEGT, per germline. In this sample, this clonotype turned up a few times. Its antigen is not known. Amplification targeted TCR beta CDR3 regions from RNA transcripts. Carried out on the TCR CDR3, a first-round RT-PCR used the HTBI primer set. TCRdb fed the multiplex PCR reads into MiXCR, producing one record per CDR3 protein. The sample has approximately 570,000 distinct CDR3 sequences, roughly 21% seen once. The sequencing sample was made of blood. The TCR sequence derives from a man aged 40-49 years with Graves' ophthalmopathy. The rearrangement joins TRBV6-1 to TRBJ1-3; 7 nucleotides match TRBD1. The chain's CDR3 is CASSFAGGAGNTIYF. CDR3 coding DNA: TGTGCCAGCAGTTTCGCAGGGGGTGCCGGAAACACCATATATTTT.